These 13 T cell receptor beta chains were all obtained from the same sample, sequenced in a study of OX40 agonist ivuxolimab in advanced cancers. Method: immunoSEQ multiplex PCR; TCRdb's copy keeps in-frame clones and lacks some. The sample lists roughly 86,000 clones; around nine tenths were seen once. The sample here was CD4+ or CD8+ T cells sorted from blood, taken in a trial of the OX40 agonist ivuxolimab. The receptors were sampled from an adult with an advanced solid tumor such as melanoma, head and neck, liver or kidney cancer.

This sequence joins TRBV10-3 and TRBJ2-3; D gene uncertain. The CDR3 contains 11 residues. CDR1 ENHRY and CDR2 SYGVKD come from the germline V gene. Trimming pared 6 bases from V and 2 bases from J, leaving 3 bases between. CDR3 sequence reads: CAIRNTDTQYF. The CDR3 nucleotides are TGTGCCATCAGGAACACAGATACGCAGTATTTT.

This rearrangement joins TRBV10-3 to TRBJ2-3; 7 nucleotides align to TRBD2. This CDR3 has 15 residues. The V and J ends lost 0 bases and 1 base, in that order; junction bases with no gene match: 1. From germline, CDR1 is ENHRY and CDR2 SYGVKD. This CDR3 reads CAISESLAGTDTQYF. In DNA, the CDR3 is TGTGCCATCAGTGAGTCGCTAGCGGGCACAGATACGCAGTATTTT.

V usage is TRBV7-3 and J usage is TRBJ2-2; 11 nucleotides line up with TRBD1. This CDR3 spans 16 amino acids. From germline, CDR1 is SGHTA and CDR2 FQGTGA. Germline trimming cut 4 bases from V and 7 bases from J; bases unmatched to any gene: 8. The CDR3 sequence: CASSYGQGAMGGELFF. CDR3 nucleotide sequence: TGTGCCAGCAGCTATGGACAGGGGGCGATGGGCGGGGAGCTGTTTTTT.

V usage is TRBV5-1 and J usage is TRBJ2-3, with unresolved D. Trimming left V 2 bases short and J 0 bases short, with 10 bases between. There are 15 residues in the CDR3. The germline CDR1 and CDR2 sequences are SGHRS and YFSETQ. CDR3 residues: CASSFTDPSTDTQYF. The CDR3 nucleotides are TGCGCCAGCAGCTTCACGGACCCTAGCACAGATACGCAGTATTTT.

The chain links TRBV5-6 to TRBJ2-1, with 8 bases that match TRBD2. The CDR3 sequence is 14 residues long. J gave up 7 bases and V 0 bases, and 3 bases lay outside the gene matches. The germline CDR1 and CDR2 sequences are SGHDT and YYEEEE. The CDR3 coding sequence is TGTGCCAGCAGCTTGGGGGTAGCGGGGAATGAGCAGTTCTTC. Encoded protein: CASSLGVAGNEQFF.

The chain combines TRBV7-9 with TRBJ2-7; 15 nucleotides agree with TRBD2. The CDR3 has 15 amino acids. Per the germline V gene, CDR1 is SEHNR and CDR2 is FQNEAQ (reference sequence). V dropped 5 bases and J dropped 7; count of bases not matched to a gene: 6. The CDR3 loop is CASSRTSGRAAEQYF. CDR3 DNA sequence: TGTGCCAGCAGCCGGACTAGCGGGAGGGCCGCTGAGCAGTACTTC.

The chain couples TRBV7-9 to TRBJ2-7, with TRBD1 matching over 10 bases. The CDR3 extends over 15 amino acids. V lost 2 bases to trimming and J lost 3 bases; unmatched junction nucleotides: 4. Germline values: CDR1 SEHNR, CDR2 FQNEAQ (reference sequence). The CDR3 DNA sequence: TGTGCCAGCAGCTTAACGGGACAGGGGATCTACGAGCAGTACTTC. Translation: CASSLTGQGIYEQYF. The full variable domain, in which reference TRBV7-9 and TRBJ2-7 provide the parts outside the CDR3, is DTGVSQNPRHKITKRGQNVTFRCDPISEHNRLYWYRQTLGQGPEFLTYFQNEAQLEKSRLLSDRFSAERPKGSFSTLEIQRTEQGDSAMYLCASSLTGQGIYEQYFGPGTRLTVT.

Here the CDR3 reads CASSGVGGNQPQHF. CDR3 coding DNA: TGTGCCAGCAGTGGAGTGGGGGGCAATCAGCCCCAGCATTTT. V gene TRBV6-1 combines with J gene TRBJ1-5, with D tentatively TRBD1 (5 bases). V lost 4 bases to trimming and J lost 2 bases, with 9 bases between them. The CDR3 contains 14 residues. The V gene's germline CDR1 is MNHNS and CDR2 SASEGT.

The table lists this clone with a few counts. V gene TRBV30 combines with J gene TRBJ2-2; D gene unclear. This CDR3 is built from 13 residues. The V gene lost 8 bases and the J gene lost 5 bases, with 15 bases spanning the gap. The V gene's germline CDR1 is GTSNPN and CDR2 SVGIG (reference sequence). The CDR3 DNA reads as TGTGCCCGCAGGCTGATGTTGACCGGGGAGCTGTTTTTT. It is translated as CARRLMLTGELFF.

V is TRBV10-1 and J is TRBJ2-3; D unclear. Germline V CDR1 and CDR2: WNHNN, SYGVQD (reference sequence). This CDR3 is built from 13 residues. The V gene lost 8 bases and the J gene lost 1 base, with 10 bases spanning the gap. The DNA for the CDR3 is TGCGCCAGCGGTCCCGTGGGCACAGATACGCAGTATTTT. This gives the protein CASGPVGTDTQYF.

V and J are TRBV19 and TRBJ1-2; 7 bases match TRBD1. CDR3 size: 14 residues. In germline, CDR1 is LNHDA, CDR2 SQIVND (reference sequence). V lost 7 bases to trimming and J lost 4 bases; unmatched junction nucleotides: 9. CDR3 loop: CASTGQAATYGYTF. The CDR3 DNA reads as TGTGCCAGTACTGGACAGGCGGCCACCTATGGCTACACCTTC.

The gene calls are TRBV6-5 and TRBJ1-1; TRBD1 aligns across 7 bases. The V gene end was trimmed by 7 bases and the J gene end by 3 bases; junction bases not matched to a gene: 8. The CDR3 contains 14 residues. Germline lookup yields CDR1 MNHEY and CDR2 SVGAGI. CDR3 residues: CASIMTGRYTEAFF. As DNA, the CDR3 is TGTGCCAGCATTATGACAGGGCGTTACACTGAAGCTTTCTTT.

V usage is TRBV2 and J usage is TRBJ2-7, with a weak D call TRBD1 (5 bases). The CDR3 has 13 amino acids. V lost 4 bases and J 2 bases, leaving 9 bases between the germline ends. CDR1 is SNHLY and CDR2 is FYNNEI in the germline V gene. DNA of the CDR3: TGTGCCAGCAGTGTTGGGGCGACCTACGAGCAGTACTTC. This sequence encodes CASSVGATYEQYF.